This T cell receptor beta chain was sequenced during a study of T cell responses to AZD1222 COVID-19 vaccine (dated by TCRdb to 2020 to 2023). Looking at the study overall: AZD1222 recipients whose second dose came at about 4 weeks and those whose second dose came at about 12 weeks were combined into one group, since spike-specific TCR depth and breadth did not differ between the two schedules. TCR sequencing covered 233 trial participants: around 210 given two doses of AZD1222 and approximately 26 given two doses of MenACWY control vaccine. Trial participants were enrolled by age into subgroups of 18-55, 56-69 and 70-plus years, and 148, 28 and 57 TCR-sequenced participants, respectively, were included in these subgroups.

In the germline V gene (reference sequence), CDR1 corresponds to SGHNT and CDR2 to YYREEE. The CDR3 runs 13 amino acids, cysteine and phenylalanine included. This entry keeps only the CDR3 DNA: 39 bases, framed from base 1. V is reduced by 4 bases and J by 2 bases, leaving a spacing of 8 bases between them. The CDR3 regions of human TCRbeta chains were analyzed by immunosequencing. Per the authors' processing: TCRs in the repertoires were compared against a reference library of SARS-CoV-2-specific TCRs that had been generated with the MIRA antigen-specificity platform. Breadth was defined as the fraction of unique TCRs that were SARS-CoV-2-associated. Depth was defined as the fraction of total T cells that were SARS-CoV-2-associated. Each spike-specific TCR was assigned to its reactive spike region and to a CD4 or CD8 class using the MIRA data. Log10-transformed breadth and depth values were compared by one-way ANOVA with Sidak's multiple comparisons tests. This is the immuneACCESS table as TCRdb keeps it, with only in-frame sequences that have V and J called. A part of the clones is gone; compared with another copy, unresolved V genes explain less than half, and the rest is unexplained. V, J and clone size derive from that table, while D and trimming were established from the DNA sequence. The sample table contains 100,000 to 150,000 clones; only one count was recorded for 93% of them. The top ten constitute more than 4.5% of the sample.

The time point label of this sample denotes: baseline before first vaccination. The vaccinee samples were drawn from two UK trials, COV001 and COV002, one of which was a single-blind randomized controlled phase 2/3 trial testing AZD1222 (ChAdOx1 nCoV-19) in healthy adults. For TCRbeta chain sequencing, PBMC samples were collected from trial participants at day 0 and at day 28 after the second dose. The count of this clone is one. Its specific antigen is unknown. No per-base quality is available; no much larger clone lies one base away. Results the study describes overall, beyond this receptor: No day 14 peak-response samples were available, so repertoires were characterized only after the peak T cell response. Reportedly, almost half of the unique spike-specific TCRs recognized epitopes lying outside the regions that are mutated in the B.1.351 and B.1.1.7 variants. In the small 56-69-year group, the increase in depth fell short of significance, most likely because of low power. Conclusions about previously exposed vaccinees are limited, since just 6 or 7 AZD1222 recipients were seropositive for SARS-CoV-2 at baseline. Participants were mostly white British, with more females than males. The authors suggested clonal diversity may have been underestimated. The whole spike protein was spanned by vaccine-associated CD4 TCRs, and dominant responses were seen in regions 160-218 and 743-854. A significant rise in spike-specific TCR breadth and depth was observed after two AZD1222 doses relative to day 0 and relative to MenACWY recipients.

This specimen was peripheral blood, taken on day 0 of AZD1222 vaccination. The clonotype comes from an adult in good health. The chain uses TRBV5-4 and TRBJ2-3, with the D gene uncertain. CDR3 reads: CASSSLDTDTQYF. The DNA sequence is as follows: TGTGCCAGCAGCAGCCTGGACACAGATACGCAGTATTTT.